The present entry profiles one T cell receptor (beta chain) with its context. The assay was immunoSEQ multiplex PCR, and TCRdb's table has in-frame clones only and misses some. The sample contains some 60,000 clones, about 86% of which appear only once. This sample is drawn from a study of PD-L1 blockade in urothelial cancer. About the research overall: It was at some point between 2014 and 2016 that patients started atezolizumab at 1,200 mg intravenously every 3 weeks. In the patient group, about 90% of the roughly 29 were males with bladder-origin urothelial cancer.

Germline V lookup: CDR1 SGDLS, CDR2 YYNGEE. There are 15 residues in the CDR3. The V and J ends lost 0 bases and 6 bases respectively, with 13 bases between them. Sequenced here: PBMCs, sampled around atezolizumab (anti-PD-L1) treatment. The clonotype comes from a man aged 50-60 years with urothelial cancer. This chain links TRBV9 with TRBJ2-1; D remains ambiguous. The CDR3 here is CASSVVRGLGNEQFF. The DNA of the CDR3 is TGTGCCAGCAGCGTAGTGCGCGGTTTAGGCAATGAGCAGTTCTTC. The full variable domain, its missing parts supplied by reference TRBV9 and TRBJ2-1, is DSGVTQTPKHLITATGQRVTLRCSPRSGDLSVYWYQQSLDQGLQFLIQYYNGEERAKGNILERFSAQQFPDLHSELNLSSLELGDSALYFCASSVVRGLGNEQFFGPGTRLTVL.